The 10 T cell receptor beta chains given below trace back to one sample, sequenced in a study of beta chain features in type 1 diabetes (dated by TCRdb to 2017 to 2018). Beyond this particular receptor, the publication reports: Type 1 diabetes patients showed a moderate but significant shortening of TCRB CDR3 length in all four CD4+ subsets.

These receptors have no known antigen. Receptor libraries were prepared by the immunoSEQ multiplex PCR assay. The High Capacity cDNA Reverse Transcription Kit was used to reverse transcribe all of the isolated RNA, meaning that expressed TCRB transcripts were what got sequenced. Held by TCRdb, this immuneACCESS table contains in-frame sequences only and omits some clones. Under half of the omission traces to an unresolved V gene where checked; the cause of the rest is unknown. Within this sample are around 250,000 clones, with roughly 22% of them counted one time only. The ten largest account for 0.028% of the sample. Sequencing input: naive CD4+ T cells from blood. Taken with the paper, the label for cell subset or site translates to: true naive CD4+ T cells. The receptor source for this set is a woman in her thirties or forties with type 1 diabetes.

The chain recombines TRBV7-9 with TRBJ1-1; D ambiguous. Germline V gives CDR1 SEHNR, CDR2 FQNEAQ (reference sequence). The CDR3 consists of 14 residues. Trimming pared 5 bases from V and 1 base from J, leaving 11 bases between. The CDR3 here is CASSPRPGNTEAFF. DNA for the CDR3: TGTGCCAGCAGCCCTCGACCGGGGAACACTGAAGCTTTCTTT.

Concerning this clone itself: Other DNA sequences of this sample code for an identical CDR3. The chain carries TRBV18 and TRBJ1-1; no reliable D call. Looked up from germline, CDR1 is KGHSH and CDR2 is LQKENI. V dropped 2 bases and J dropped 3 bases, with 7 bases sitting between them. The CDR3 contains 13 residues. The CDR3 is CASSPGGDTEAFF. The CDR3 region has the DNA TGTGCCAGCTCACCAGGAGGTGACACTGAAGCTTTCTTT. Looking up the rest from reference TRBV18 and TRBJ1-1 gives the full variable domain: NAGVMQNPRHLVRRRGQEARLRCSPMKGHSHVYWYRQLPEEGLKFMVYLQKENIIDESGMPKERFSAEFPKEGPSILRIQQVVRGDSAAYFCASSPGGDTEAFFGQGTRLTVV.

This clone came up a few times. This chain uses TRBV2 with TRBJ2-1, with D perhaps matching TRBD2 (5 bases). The germline CDR1 and CDR2 sequences are SNHLY and FYNNEI. CDR3 length equals 14 residues. V dropped 9 bases and J dropped 8 bases, with 20 bases sitting between them. The CDR3 reads CASSRRGSLDEQFF. The DNA for the CDR3 is TGTGCCAGTTCTCGGAGAGGGAGCTTGGATGAGCAGTTCTTC.

This chain links TRBV28 with TRBJ1-2; tentatively, D is TRBD1 (6 bases). Trimming removed 6 bases at V and 2 bases at J, with 16 bases between. This CDR3 is built from 15 residues. Germline CDR1 is MDHEN and CDR2 is SYDVKM. The CDR3 coding sequence is TGTGCCAGCAGCCTTACAGGGCTCCGGAACTATGGCTACACCTTC. Translating gives CASSLTGLRNYGYTF.

The V and J genes are TRBV6-5 and TRBJ2-3; D is ambiguous. The germline gives CDR1 MNHEY, CDR2 SVGAGI. There are 15 residues in the CDR3. Trimming shortened V by 6 bases and J by 1 base, and 14 bases separated the two germline ends. The CDR3 reads CASSHQSTGTDTQYF. In nucleotides, the CDR3 is TGTGCCAGCAGCCACCAATCCACAGGCACAGATACGCAGTATTTT.

This clone was found once. The chain uses TRBV7-2 and TRBJ2-7, with D possibly being TRBD1 (5 bases). V was trimmed by 5 bases and J by 2 bases, leaving 13 bases between them. Germline loops: CDR1 SGHTA, CDR2 FQGNSA. The CDR3 loop spans 14 amino acids. The CDR3 DNA reads TGTGCCAGCAGCACGACAGTCCCGGCCTACGAGCAGTACTTC. It specifies CASSTTVPAYEQYF.

Remarks on this clone: This sample includes further DNA sequences coding for the same CDR3. This chain joins TRBV29-1 and TRBJ2-7; tentative D call: TRBD1 (6 bases). The length of the CDR3 is 11 residues. CDR1 and CDR2 (germline): SQVTM, ANQGSEA. V gave up 5 bases and J gave up 6 bases, with 11 bases separating them. The CDR3 here is CSVKTGPEQYF. The CDR3 region has the DNA TGCAGCGTTAAGACAGGTCCCGAGCAGTACTTC.

This clone turned up a few times. The chain joins TRBV5-4 to TRBJ1-1, with 11 bases identical to TRBD1. Germline assignment: CDR1 SGHNT and CDR2 YYREEE (reference sequence). Trimming removed 4 bases from V and 6 bases from J; junction bases left unmatched: 8. This CDR3 is built from 15 residues. The CDR3 sequence: CASSLARDRGSEAFF. CDR3 coding DNA: TGTGCCAGCAGCCTTGCCCGGGACAGGGGGTCTGAAGCTTTCTTT.

The chain carries TRBV4-2 and TRBJ2-4; TRBD1 aligns across 7 bases. The V gene end was trimmed by 0 bases and the J gene end by 6 bases; junction bases not matched to a gene: 8. The length of the CDR3 is 16 residues. Germline V gene data show CDR1 as LGHNA and CDR2 as YNFKEQ. The CDR3 DNA is TGTGCCAGCAGCCAAGATGGGGACAGCCAGGGAAACATTCAGTACTTC. It encodes CASSQDGDSQGNIQYF.

The chain recombines TRBV7-8 with TRBJ1-1; the match to TRBD1 covers 9 bases. This CDR3 is 14 amino acids long. The ends lost 7 bases at V and 1 base at J; junction bases unmatched: 4. Germline CDR1 reads SGHVS; CDR2 reads FQNEAQ. CDR3 amino acids: CASIPGQGNTEAFF. DNA for the CDR3: TGTGCCAGCATCCCGGGACAGGGGAACACTGAAGCTTTCTTT. The full variable domain, in which reference TRBV7-8 and TRBJ1-1 provide the parts outside the CDR3, is GAGVSQSPRYKVAKRGQDVALRCDPISGHVSLFWYQQALGQGPEFLTYFQNEAQLDKSGLPSDRFFAERPEGSVSTLKIQRTQQEDSAVYLCASIPGQGNTEAFFGQGTRLTVV.